Listed here is a single TCR beta chain. What it binds is not known. Timing groups of about 4 and about 12 weeks for second doses were pooled. This record comes from a study of T cell responses to AZD1222 COVID-19 vaccine. General study points: Baseline testing showed seropositivity in only a handful of AZD1222 recipients. Donors skewed white British and female; clonal diversity was possibly underestimated. Close to half of all spike-specific TCRs reportedly target regions of the variants that are unmutated.

The CDR3 contains 16 residues. V gave up 2 bases and J gave up 2 bases, with 15 bases separating them. Germline values: CDR1 MGHDK, CDR2 SYGVNS. The method was immunoSEQ multiplex PCR; TCRdb's version includes in-frame clones alone and lacks a portion of them. There are approximately 130,000 clones in the sample; roughly 90% occur only once, and around 5% lies in the top ten. The chain combines TRBV25-1 with TRBJ1-1; TRBD1 is a possible D gene (6 bases). The sequence came from an adult who received the AZD1222 COVID-19 vaccine. The sample consisted of peripheral blood, taken 28 days after the second AZD1222 dose. The CDR3 protein is CASSEIGGAINTEAFF. In DNA form, the CDR3 reads TGTGCCAGCAGTGAAATAGGGGGAGCCATTAACACTGAAGCTTTCTTT.